What follows are 5 T cell receptor beta chains derived from one specimen sequenced in a study of regulatory T cells in long-lasting Graves disease. The time point denotes: persistent/refractory GD, antithyroid drugs over 5 years with positive TRAb. PBMC-derived RNA was used for the TCR library. In building TCR beta libraries, iRepertoire HTBI primers were used together with Arm-PCR of CDR3 regions. Via MiXCR, TCRdb re-called the multiplex PCR reads, giving one row per CDR3 protein. Of 400,000 to 600,000 distinct CDR3 sequences listed, approximately 21% are singletons. The sequences come from peripheral blood mononuclear cells (PBMCs), collected when the disease was refractory, from a patient treated with antithyroid drugs. These receptors were taken from a female donor with Graves disease.

The chain links TRBV10-3 to TRBJ1-1; D is unresolved. Germline V gene sequence: CDR1 ENHRY, CDR2 SYGVKD. The ends were cut back, 4 bases at V and 8 bases at J, with 14 bases in the middle. The CDR3 spans 13 residues. The DNA for the CDR3 is TGTGCCATCAGTGTTAATTTTGGGTTGGAAGCTTTCTTT. It encodes CAISVNFGLEAFF.

This clonotype was counted ten times or more. The CDR3 sequence is CASRWTSGAVTQYF. The CDR3 region has the DNA TGTGCCAGCAGGTGGACTAGCGGCGCTGTGACCCAGTACTTC. The rearrangement uses TRBV28 and TRBJ2-5; 10 bases line up with TRBD2. The CDR3 extends over 14 amino acids. V was clipped by 6 bases and J by 7 bases; unmatched bases: 8. Germline V gives CDR1 MDHEN, CDR2 SYDVKM.

There are many counts of this clonotype. This sequence joins TRBV6-1 and TRBJ1-2; no clear D gene. The germline gives CDR1 MNHNS, CDR2 SASEGT. The CDR3 is 13 amino acids. V lost 6 bases and J 3 bases, leaving 11 bases between the germline ends. CDR3 coding DNA: TGTGCCAGCAGCGAACGGACCGACTATGGCTACACCTTC. It translates to CASSERTDYGYTF.

The rearrangement joins TRBV2 to TRBJ2-2; the D gene could be TRBD1 or TRBD2 (5 bases each). This CDR3 contains 13 residues. The V gene's germline CDR1 is SNHLY and CDR2 FYNNEI. V dropped 6 bases and J dropped 5 bases, with 10 bases sitting between them. For the CDR3, the DNA is TGTGCCAGCAGACGAGGGGAAACCGGGGAGCTGTTTTTT. Its protein is CASRRGETGELFF.

This clonotype was observed a few times. The CDR3 here is CSARGTSGLDTQYF. In DNA form, the CDR3 reads TGCAGTGCTAGAGGGACTAGCGGACTAGATACGCAGTATTTT. The chain employs TRBV20-1 and TRBJ2-3; 10 nucleotides align to TRBD2. The V gene end was trimmed by 1 base and the J gene end by 5 bases; junction bases not matched to a gene: 3. The V gene's germline CDR1 is DFQATT and CDR2 SNEGSKA (reference sequence). The CDR3 sequence is 14 residues long.